The next 32 T cell receptor beta chains were all read from a single sample in a study of human T cells and chemical hapten exposure (dated by TCRdb to about 2021). Libraries were made using RACE. Sequencing took place on a NextSeq 500. TCRdb redid the processing of the public reads, applying fastp at Q25 and MiXCR, and retained in-frame beta chains. Under each unique CDR3 protein, matching rows form one entry showing the most common genes and DNA. Across this sample there are about 74,000 distinct CDR3 sequences, with around 15% seen only once. More than 3.5% of the sample is held by the ten biggest clonotypes. In the paper's terms, the time point label means: pre-sensitization, week 0. The treatment or condition tag for this specimen amounts to: therapeutic diphenylcyclopropenone sensitization with weekly scalp DPC. The sequences come from whole blood, collected in connection with sensitization to the hapten diphenylcyclopropenone (DPC). The origin of the receptors is a woman in her forties or fifties with alopecia areata. Some clones in this sample may be carry-over from other donors' samples.

This clonotype was detected only a few times. The chain is built from TRBV10-2 and TRBJ1-1; 7 bases fit TRBD1. The CDR3 is made up of 13 amino acids. Germline CDR1 is WSHSY and CDR2 is SAAADI. The junction had 4 bases not matched to a gene; V was cut back by 7 bases and J by 2 bases. CDR3 nucleotide sequence: TGCGCCAGCATCTCAGGGGGAAACACTGAAGCTTTCTTT. It specifies CASISGGNTEAFF.

The chain is built from TRBV29-1 and TRBJ2-1; D uncertain. Germline CDR1 and CDR2: SQVTM and ANQGSEA. The CDR3 loop spans 14 amino acids. V was pared by 8 bases and J by 0 bases, with 14 bases between. The CDR3 DNA reads as TGCAGCAGCGACCCGCCGGTCTCCTACAATGAGCAGTTCTTC. Amino acid sequence: CSSDPPVSYNEQFF.

This chain connects TRBV12-2 to TRBJ1-6; the tabulated D call, TRBD1, remains unverified against the DNA. TRBV12-2 represents a pseudogene. The length of the CDR3 is 16 residues. CDR3 nucleotides: TGTGCAAGTCGCTTAGGAGACAGTAGATATAATTCACCCCTCCACTTT. Amino acids: CASRLGDSRYNSPLHF.

The V gene is TRBV7-9, the J gene TRBJ2-7; D ambiguous. The CDR3 has 13 residues. The germline CDR1 and CDR2 sequences are SEHNR and FQNEAQ (reference sequence). With 6 bases removed from V and 0 bases from J, the gap between germline ends came to 9 bases. CDR3 residues: CASSQTPSYEQYF. DNA for the CDR3: TGTGCCAGCAGTCAAACACCCTCCTACGAGCAGTACTTC. Supplemented by reference TRBV7-9 and TRBJ2-7, the full variable domain reads DTGVSQNPRHKITKRGQNVTFRCDPISEHNRLYWYRQTLGQGPEFLTYFQNEAQLEKSRLLSDRFSAERPKGSFSTLEIQRTEQGDSAMYLCASSQTPSYEQYFGPGTRLTVT.

The sample holds a few counts of this clonotype. This rearrangement joins TRBV29-1 to TRBJ2-3, with 7 bases lining up with TRBD2. The CDR3 runs to 13 residues. V shed 4 bases, J shed 4 bases, and the junction held 5 bases outside the gene matches. From germline, CDR1 is SQVTM and CDR2 ANQGSEA. The CDR3 sequence: CSVAGGLADTQYF. The CDR3 nucleotides are TGCAGCGTTGCGGGGGGACTCGCAGATACGCAGTATTTT.

This clonotype has just a few counts. This chain uses TRBV5-5 with TRBJ2-5; 11 positions match TRBD2. Germline values: CDR1 SGHKS, CDR2 YYEKEE (reference sequence). Trimming cost V 4 bases and J 6 bases; bases outside gene matches: 8. The CDR3 is made up of 15 amino acids. The CDR3 loop reads CASSRGTSGGKTQYF. In DNA, the CDR3 is TGTGCCAGCAGCAGAGGGACTAGCGGCGGGAAGACCCAGTACTTC.

In its sample, this clonotype was seen a few times. The chain has TRBV6-1 and TRBJ2-1, with 11 bases matching TRBD2. This CDR3 has 14 amino acids. Germline CDR1 and CDR2: MNHNS and SASEGT. With V trimmed by 6 bases and J by 2 bases, 0 bases remained unmatched. CDR3 coding DNA: TGTGCCAGCAGGACTAGCGGGGCCTACAATGAGCAGTTCTTC. Its translation is CASRTSGAYNEQFF.

This clonotype occurred a few times. The chain carries TRBV29-1 and TRBJ2-5, with 10 bases that match TRBD1. V lost 7 bases, J lost 2 bases, and 4 bases stayed unmatched. Germline assignment: CDR1 SQVTM and CDR2 ANQGSEA. CDR3 length: 13 amino acids. This CDR3 is CSGRTGGQETQYF. The CDR3 DNA reads as TGCAGCGGCCGGACAGGGGGACAAGAGACCCAGTACTTC.

This sequence joins TRBV4-1 and TRBJ1-1; tentative D call: TRBD1 (5 bases). The germline V and J ends were trimmed by 4 bases and 4 bases, with 16 bases remaining between them. CDR1 is MGHRA, CDR2 YSYEKL, per germline. The CDR3 totals 15 residues. CDR3 sequence (DNA): TGCGCCAGCAGCCGCTTACCGGGACCTCGCACTGAAGCTTTCTTT. This codes for CASSRLPGPRTEAFF.

This clonotype was detected many times. The V gene is TRBV14, the J gene TRBJ2-2, with TRBD1 identical over 8 bases. This CDR3 has 15 residues. The germline V gene has CDR1 SGHDN and CDR2 FVKESK. V dropped 4 bases and J dropped 9; count of bases not matched to a gene: 10. The CDR3 loop reads CASSPQGALARELFF. CDR3 bases: TGTGCCAGCAGCCCTCAGGGGGCCCTGGCCCGGGAGCTGTTTTTT.

This clonotype has ten or more counts. The chain's CDR3 is CASSLKIRLAGSRDTQYF. CDR3 nucleotide sequence: TGTGCCAGCAGCTTAAAGATCCGGCTAGCGGGATCAAGAGATACGCAGTATTTT. This chain uses TRBV7-9 with TRBJ2-3; 9 bases agree with TRBD2. The CDR3 is 18 residues long. The germline CDR1 and CDR2 sequences are SEHNR and FQNEAQ (reference sequence). The junction had 14 bases not matched to a gene; V was cut back by 2 bases and J by 5 bases.

The chain carries TRBV6-1 and TRBJ2-3, with 11 bases that match TRBD1. CDR1 is MNHNS and CDR2 is SASEGT in the germline V gene. V dropped 3 bases and J dropped 5; count of bases not matched to a gene: 7. The CDR3 runs to 16 residues. This CDR3 is CASSEVDRGLVDTQYF. CDR3 coding DNA: TGTGCCAGCAGTGAGGTGGACAGGGGGCTTGTAGATACGCAGTATTTT.

This rearrangement joins TRBV7-2 to TRBJ1-5; D gene unclear. This CDR3 spans 17 amino acids. Germline CDR1 and CDR2: SGHTA and FQGNSA. The V and J ends lost 2 bases and 0 bases respectively, with 14 bases between them. The CDR3 DNA sequence: TGTGCCAGCAGCTTAATGGCACAACCTGATAGCAATCAGCCCCAGCATTTT. This codes for CASSLMAQPDSNQPQHF.

In its sample, this clonotype was seen a few times. This chain connects TRBV6-1 to TRBJ2-3; D is ambiguous. Trimming removed 4 bases from V and 0 bases from J, with 11 bases in between. CDR3 length: 15 residues. Germline V lookup: CDR1 MNHNS, CDR2 SASEGT. In nucleotides, the CDR3 is TGTGCCAGCAGTGTTGGACCTTTAAGCACAGATACGCAGTATTTT. It is translated as CASSVGPLSTDTQYF.

This chain connects TRBV30 to TRBJ1-5, with a weak D call TRBD1 (5 bases). The V and J ends lost 2 bases and 4 bases respectively, with 18 bases between them. The length of the CDR3 is 16 residues. CDR1 and CDR2 from the germline V gene are GTSNPN and SVGIG (reference sequence). Here the CDR3 DNA reads TGTGCCTGGAGTCTCAGCCTAATGGGGCCTAATCAGCCCCAGCATTTT. The encoded protein is CAWSLSLMGPNQPQHF.

This chain connects TRBV18 to TRBJ2-5; D is undetermined. The germline gives CDR1 KGHSH, CDR2 LQKENI. The V end was cut by 3 bases, the J end by 0 bases, with 8 bases between. The CDR3 is made up of 14 amino acids. CDR3 nucleotides: TGTGCCAGCTCACCTCCGGTTGACCAAGAGACCCAGTACTTC. Residues: CASSPPVDQETQYF.

The chain combines TRBV29-1 with TRBJ1-1; the D gene is possibly TRBD1 (5 bases). The CDR3 sequence is 12 residues long. Trimming took 7 bases from V and 2 from J, leaving 11 bases between them. Germline CDR1 and CDR2: SQVTM and ANQGSEA. The chain's CDR3 is CSAGTANTEAFF. CDR3 bases: TGCAGCGCCGGGACGGCTAACACTGAAGCTTTCTTT.

The chain has TRBV18 and TRBJ1-5, with D hard to call. Germline V gene lookup returns CDR1 KGHSH and CDR2 LQKENI. The CDR3 contains 15 residues. Trimming left V 4 bases short and J 5 bases short, with 15 bases between. This chain's CDR3 is CASSQEGILDQPQHF. The CDR3 nucleotides are TGTGCCAGCTCACAAGAAGGGATTTTGGATCAGCCCCAGCATTTT. Variable domain in full (rest from reference TRBV18 and TRBJ1-5): NAGVMQNPRHLVRRRGQEARLRCSPMKGHSHVYWYRQLPEEGLKFMVYLQKENIIDESGMPKERFSAEFPKEGPSILRIQQVVRGDSAAYFCASSQEGILDQPQHFGDGTRLSIL.

This clonotype showed up just a few times. The genes are TRBV29-1 and TRBJ1-1; possibly TRBD1 for D (5 bases). The CDR3 runs to 11 residues. The germline V gene encodes CDR1 SQVTM and CDR2 ANQGSEA. The ends were cut back, 7 bases at V and 7 bases at J, with 13 bases in the middle. CDR3 in DNA: TGCAGCGAGGCGACAGCCCATGAAGCTTTCTTT. Its protein product is CSEATAHEAFF.

The chain is built from TRBV20-1 and TRBJ1-3; 9 bases are shared with TRBD1. Germline V gene sequence: CDR1 DFQATT, CDR2 SNEGSKA (reference sequence). This CDR3 region has 11 residues. The CDR3 region has the DNA TGCGGAACAGGGGGCGAGGACACCATATATTTT. Translated: CGTGGEDTIYF.

V is TRBV4-1 and J is TRBJ2-1; D possibly corresponds to TRBD1 (7 bases). The CDR3 spans 16 residues. Trimming left V 4 bases short and J 6 bases short, with 19 bases between. Germline CDR1 reads MGHRA; CDR2 reads YSYEKL. In DNA, the CDR3 is TGCGCCAGCAGCCCGTACGGTCAGGGGGGTGGCAATGAGCAGTTCTTC. Encoded protein: CASSPYGQGGGNEQFF.

This clonotype was counted only a few times. The chain joins TRBV7-9 to TRBJ1-2; no firm D call. Germline V gene sequence: CDR1 SEHNR, CDR2 FQNEAQ (reference sequence). V was shortened by 5 bases and J by 4 bases, with 17 bases between the two germline ends. This CDR3 has 15 residues. The CDR3 is CASSRTYVQTYGYTF. DNA of the CDR3: TGTGCCAGCAGCCGGACTTACGTTCAGACCTATGGCTACACCTTC.

In its sample, this clonotype was seen a few times. This chain connects TRBV20-1 to TRBJ2-7; TRBD2 aligns across 9 bases. This CDR3 is built from 14 residues. V shed 1 base, J shed 2 bases, and the junction held 3 bases outside the gene matches. CDR1 and CDR2 (germline): DFQATT, SNEGSKA (reference sequence). CDR3 sequence: CSARAASGAYEQYF. The CDR3 region has the DNA TGCAGTGCTAGAGCGGCTAGCGGGGCCTACGAGCAGTACTTC.

V gene TRBV4-3 combines with J gene TRBJ2-7; no clear D gene. V was clipped by 6 bases and J by 2 bases, with 11 bases between them. Germline V gene data show CDR1 as LGHNA and CDR2 as YSLEER. This CDR3 comprises 13 residues. CDR3 amino acids: CASSIRFPYEQYF. Written as DNA, the CDR3 is TGCGCCAGCAGTATCCGCTTCCCCTACGAGCAGTACTTC.

The chain has TRBV12-3 or TRBV12-4 and TRBJ2-1; 10 nucleotides agree with TRBD1. The junction had 6 bases not matched to a gene; V was cut back by 5 bases and J by 5 bases. This CDR3 region has 15 residues. The CDR3 is CASSARDRGDNEQFF. The CDR3 DNA sequence: TGTGCCAGCAGTGCCCGGGACAGGGGAGACAATGAGCAGTTCTTC.

This clonotype was counted between two and nine times. V and J are TRBV7-6 and TRBJ1-1; TRBD1 might be the D (6 bases). V dropped 5 bases and J dropped 6 bases, with 13 bases sitting between them. The CDR3 extends over 13 amino acids. Germline CDR1 and CDR2: SGHVS and FNYEAQ. The CDR3 region is CASSPRGGSEAFF. CDR3 sequence (DNA): TGTGCCAGCAGCCCCCGAGGGGGATCTGAAGCTTTCTTT.

The J gene is TRBJ2-3, the V gene TRBV11-2; D may be TRBD2 (6 bases). The CDR3 contains 13 residues. Deletions cut 5 bases from V and 2 bases from J, with 8 bases between. Germline CDR1 SGHAT, CDR2 FQNNGV. The CDR3 DNA reads TGTGCCAGCAGCCGGGACTTCACAGATACGCAGTATTTT. As protein: CASSRDFTDTQYF.

The chain has TRBV20-1 and TRBJ2-3; TRBD1 is a possible D gene (5 bases). CDR1 is DFQATT and CDR2 is SNEGSKA in the germline V gene (reference sequence). This CDR3 is built from 12 residues. Trimming took 6 bases from V and 8 from J, leaving 15 bases between them. For the CDR3, the DNA is TGCAGTGCCCAGAAGCAGGGCGGTACGCAGTATTTT. Amino acids: CSAQKQGGTQYF.

The rearrangement uses TRBV7-8 and TRBJ1-5; D ambiguous. The V gene lost 3 bases and the J gene lost 5 bases, with 8 bases spanning the gap. Germline V gene lookup returns CDR1 SGHVS and CDR2 FQNEAQ. This CDR3 is 13 amino acids long. CDR3 coding DNA: TGTGCCAGCAGCTTGGAGTACGATCAGCCCCAGCATTTT. Protein product: CASSLEYDQPQHF.

The sample holds a few counts of this clonotype. V gene TRBV20-1 combines with J gene TRBJ1-1; 8 nucleotides agree with TRBD1. The CDR3 covers 14 residues. Looked up from germline, CDR1 is DFQATT and CDR2 is SNEGSKA (reference sequence). The V segment lost 1 base and the J segment 3 bases; nucleotides outside the gene matches: 4. CDR3 bases: TGCAGTGCTAGAGCAGGGGGCAAGCACACTGAAGCTTTCTTT. As protein: CSARAGGKHTEAFF.

This clonotype was observed many times. This chain joins TRBV12-5 and TRBJ1-5; 9 bases align to TRBD1. The germline V gene has CDR1 LGHNT and CDR2 FRNRAP. The CDR3 consists of 18 residues. The J segment lost 5 bases and the V segment lost 5 bases, leaving 16 bases of the junction unmatched. In nucleotides, the CDR3 is TGTGCTAGTGGTCATCGAGCGTCGGGACAGGGTATCTATCAGCCCCAGCATTTT. This codes for CASGHRASGQGIYQPQHF.

This clonotype was counted only a few times. The chain joins TRBV11-2 to TRBJ2-7; TRBD2 matches 16 bases. This CDR3 contains 21 residues. Per the germline V gene, CDR1 is SGHAT and CDR2 is FQNNGV. V lost 3 bases and J lost 0; bases outside the gene matches: 14. CDR3 in amino acids: CASSFPTPGTSGRGGSYEQYF. CDR3 sequence (DNA): TGTGCCAGCAGCTTCCCTACACCGGGGACTAGCGGGAGGGGAGGCTCCTACGAGCAGTACTTC.